The rows below give T cell receptor beta chains drawn from one sample of a study of blood T cell repertoires in COVID-19. TCRdb's table, derived via immunoSEQ multiplex PCR, lists solely in-frame clones and lacks some. The repertoire includes over 250,000 clones, over 80% of them detected once, and roughly 6.1% sits in the top ten. The sequenced sample was peripheral blood. All receptors derive from a woman between 45 and 60 years old with COVID-19, enrolled during active disease. Each CDR3 is given without its conserved first and last residue. The order of the fields is V gene, CDR3 protein.

>TRBV2
ASSPSVYSYEQY
>TRBV9
ASSVATGASYT
>TRBV4-1
ASSQAASRLFGQGDLGEQY
>TRBV6-2/TRBV6-3
ASSYDRGLATEAF
>TRBV7-9
ASSPRGGPQAF
>TRBV9
ASSPGGQGNYGYT
>TRBV30
ASTVSSGSTDTQY
>TRBV6-1
ASSELGGFDGYT
>TRBV12-5
ASARTLGQGSYEQY
>TRBV4-1
ASSQEGGRGHTSGNTIY
>TRBV27
ASGRPGSSSTDTQY
>TRBV19
ASSRQGSPPTEAF